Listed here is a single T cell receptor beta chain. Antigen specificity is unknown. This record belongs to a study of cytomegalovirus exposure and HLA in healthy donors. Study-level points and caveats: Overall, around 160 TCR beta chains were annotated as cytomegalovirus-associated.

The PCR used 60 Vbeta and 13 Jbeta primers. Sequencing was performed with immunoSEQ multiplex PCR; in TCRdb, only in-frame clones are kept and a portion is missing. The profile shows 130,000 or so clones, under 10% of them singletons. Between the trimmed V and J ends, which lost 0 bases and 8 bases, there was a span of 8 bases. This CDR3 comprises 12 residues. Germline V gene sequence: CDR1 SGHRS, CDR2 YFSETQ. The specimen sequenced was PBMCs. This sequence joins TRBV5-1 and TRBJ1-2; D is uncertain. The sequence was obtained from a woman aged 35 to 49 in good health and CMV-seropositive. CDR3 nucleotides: TGCGCCAGCAGCTTGGACCAGAGGGGCTACACCTTC. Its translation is CASSLDQRGYTF.